The clone carrying this T cell receptor (beta chain) was counted a few times. The data belong to a study of T-cell memory formation after mild COVID-19. MiXCR was run by TCRdb on the 5' RACE reads, yielding one entry per CDR3 protein. The sample lists approximately 100,000 distinct CDR3 sequences; about an eighth were seen once. The sample was PBMCs or a T cell subset sorted from them (not recorded which). The TCR was taken from an adult woman who had mild COVID-19 (a few samples of this study predate the infection). Cell type and time point are not known.

In DNA, the CDR3 is TGTGCCAGCAGCTTATCGGAGGGTCATGGCTACACCTTC. Amino acids: CASSLSEGHGYTF. The chain uses TRBV7-6 and TRBJ1-2; D gene unclear. In germline, CDR1 is SGHVS, CDR2 FNYEAQ. CDR3 length equals 13 residues. Trimming removed 2 bases from V and 6 bases from J, with 10 bases in between. The full variable domain, with the rest looked up from reference TRBV7-6 and TRBJ1-2, is GAGVSQSPRYKVTKRGQDVALRCDPISGHVSLYWYRQALGQGPEFLTYFNYEAQQDKSGLPNDRFSAERPEGSISTLTIQRTEQRDSAMYRCASSLSEGHGYTFGSGTRLTVV.